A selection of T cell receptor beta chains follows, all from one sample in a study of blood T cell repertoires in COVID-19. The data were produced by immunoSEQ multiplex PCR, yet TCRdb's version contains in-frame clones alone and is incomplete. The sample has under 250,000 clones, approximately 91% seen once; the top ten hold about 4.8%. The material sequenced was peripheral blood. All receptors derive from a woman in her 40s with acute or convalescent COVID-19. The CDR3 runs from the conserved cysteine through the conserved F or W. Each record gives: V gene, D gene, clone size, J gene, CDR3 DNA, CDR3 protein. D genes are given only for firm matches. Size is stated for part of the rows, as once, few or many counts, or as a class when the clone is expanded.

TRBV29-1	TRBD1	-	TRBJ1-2	TGCAGCGTGTTCCCGGGACAGCTGTTTGGCTACACCTTC	CSVFPGQLFGYTF
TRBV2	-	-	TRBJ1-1	TGTGCCAGCAGTGGGGCCGGGGGATTAGGTGAAGCTTTCTTT	CASSGAGGLGEAFF
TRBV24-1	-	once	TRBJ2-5	TGTGCCACCAGTGACCTGACAGCCACAGAGACCCAGTACTTC	CATSDLTATETQYF
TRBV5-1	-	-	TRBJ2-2	TGCGCCAGCAGCTTGCAGGGTAGGGGGGAGCTGTTTTTT	CASSLQGRGELFF
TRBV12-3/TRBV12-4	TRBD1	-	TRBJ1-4	TGTGCCAGCAGGGGACAGCCCAATGAAAAACTGTTTTTT	CASRGQPNEKLFF
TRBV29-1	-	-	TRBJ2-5	TGCAGCGTACGGGGGTTCCAAGAGACCCAGTACTTC	CSVRGFQETQYF
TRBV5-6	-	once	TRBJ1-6	TGTGCCAGCAGCTTGGGCAGGGGTTCACCCCTCCACTTT	CASSLGRGSPLHF
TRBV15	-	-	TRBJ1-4	TGTGCCACCAGCAGTCCAGGAGAAAAACTGTTTTTT	CATSSPGEKLFF
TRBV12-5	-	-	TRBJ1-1	TGTGCTAGTGGTTTCCAGAGGACTGAAGCTTTCTTT	CASGFQRTEAFF
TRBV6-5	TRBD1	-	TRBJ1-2	TGTGCCAGCAGTTCCCTTGGGGGTAACAGGGGCGAGGGCTACACCTTC	CASSSLGGNRGEGYTF
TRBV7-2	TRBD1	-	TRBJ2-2	TGTGCCAGCAGCTACATACAGGGGGCAACCGGGGAGCTGTTTTTT	CASSYIQGATGELFF
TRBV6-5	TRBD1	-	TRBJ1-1	TGTGCCAGCAGTTACAGGGGGCCTGACACTGAAGCTTTCTTT	CASSYRGPDTEAFF
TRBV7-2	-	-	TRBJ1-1	TGTGCCAGCAACTCCGACAGGATGGCTGAAGCTTTCTTT	CASNSDRMAEAFF
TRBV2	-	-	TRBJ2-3	TGTGCCAGCAGGGGGGCGGGTGCAGATACGCAGTATTTT	CASRGAGADTQYF
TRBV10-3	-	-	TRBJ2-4	TGTGCCATCAGTGAGTCCCAGGTGCTAGCCAAAAACATTCAGTACTTC	CAISESQVLAKNIQYF
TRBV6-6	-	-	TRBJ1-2	TGTGCCAGCAGACCAGGAAACTATGGCTACACCTTC	CASRPGNYGYTF
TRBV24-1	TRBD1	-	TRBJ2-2	TGTGCCACCAGTGATTTGACAGGGGGCCACGGGGAGCTGTTTTTT	CATSDLTGGHGELFF
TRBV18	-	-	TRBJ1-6	TGTGCCAGCTCACCACGAGGGAGGAGGAGCTCCTATAATTCACCCCTCCACTTT	CASSPRGRRSSYNSPLHF
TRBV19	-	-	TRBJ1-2	TGTGCCAGTAGTATTTCCCCCCCGGTGAGCTATGGCTACACCTTC	CASSISPPVSYGYTF
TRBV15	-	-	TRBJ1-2	TGTGCCACCAGCAGTTACTACGGCTACACCTTC	CATSSYYGYTF
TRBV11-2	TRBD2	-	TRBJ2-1	TGTGCCAGCAGAAACACCGGGACTAGCGGGGGTCGGGGTGAGCAGTTCTTC	CASRNTGTSGGRGEQFF
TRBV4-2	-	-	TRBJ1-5	TGTGCCAGCAGCCAAGCTACCCGGGAGGGCCAGCCCCAGCATTTT	CASSQATREGQPQHF
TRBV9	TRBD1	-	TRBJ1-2	TGTGCCAGCAGACAAATTACAGGGGGTTATGGCTACACCTTC	CASRQITGGYGYTF
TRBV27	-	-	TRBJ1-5	TGTGCCAGCAGTTCAACGTACAGGTTTGGGGGCAATCAGCCCCAGCATTTT	CASSSTYRFGGNQPQHF
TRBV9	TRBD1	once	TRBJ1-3	TGTGCCAGCAGCGTAGCCCAACAGGGGGCAGATTATGGAAACACCATATATTTT	CASSVAQQGADYGNTIYF
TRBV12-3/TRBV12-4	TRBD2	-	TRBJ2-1	TGTGCCAGCAGTTTATTGGGGACTAGAATGTTCTTC	CASSLLGTRMFF
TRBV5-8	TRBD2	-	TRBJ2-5	TGTGCCAGCAGCTTGCTAGCGGGGGGGCTGGTTGAGACCCAGTACTTC	CASSLLAGGLVETQYF
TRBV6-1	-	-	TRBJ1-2	TGTGCCAGCAGTGAAGGGGGGCACATCTATGGCTACACCTTC	CASSEGGHIYGYTF
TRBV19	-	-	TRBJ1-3	TGTGCCAGTACTCGGTCTGGAAACACCATATATTTT	CASTRSGNTIYF
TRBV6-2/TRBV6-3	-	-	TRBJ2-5	TGTGCCAGCAGTTACTCGACTGGACAAGAGACCCAGTACTTC	CASSYSTGQETQYF
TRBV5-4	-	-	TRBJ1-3	TGTGCCAGCAGCTTGCAACAGGGCTCTGGAAACACCATATATTTT	CASSLQQGSGNTIYF
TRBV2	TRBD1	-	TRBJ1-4	TGTGCCAGCAATGACAGGGGATACGAAAAACTGTTTTTT	CASNDRGYEKLFF
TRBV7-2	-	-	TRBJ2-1	TGTGCCAGCAGCTTAGAATCTCGGGGGTACAATGAGCAGTTCTTC	CASSLESRGYNEQFF
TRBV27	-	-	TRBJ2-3	TGTGCCAGCAGTTTTGCAGGGGCTACGCAGTATTTT	CASSFAGATQYF
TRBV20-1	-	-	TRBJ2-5	TGCAGTGCCCCCGCGGAGACCCAGTACTTC	CSAPAETQYF
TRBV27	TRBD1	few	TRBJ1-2	TGTGCCAGCAGTCCTCAGGGGGCCGCCTTCCTTAACTATGGCTACACCTTC	CASSPQGAAFLNYGYTF
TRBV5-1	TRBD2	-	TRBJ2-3	TGCGCCAGCAGCTCGGACCCTAGCGGGGGGGCCGCACAAAATACGCAGTATTTT	CASSSDPSGGAAQNTQYF
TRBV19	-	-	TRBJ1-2	TGTGCCAGTAGTATAGACCAGGGTGGCTATGGCTACACCTTC	CASSIDQGGYGYTF
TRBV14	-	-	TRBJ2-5	TGTGCCAGCAGCCAAGATCGGGCGGGTGGAGAGACCCAGTACTTC	CASSQDRAGGETQYF
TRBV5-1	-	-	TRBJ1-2	TGCGCCAGCAGCCCCGGGGGACCTGTCTATGGCTACACCTTC	CASSPGGPVYGYTF
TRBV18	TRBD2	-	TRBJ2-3	TGTGCCAGCTCACCACGGGCTAGCGGGGGGGCCCCAGATACGCAGTATTTT	CASSPRASGGAPDTQYF
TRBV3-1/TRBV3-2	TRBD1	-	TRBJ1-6	TGTGCCAGCACTGACTCAGGGGGTCAAAATTCACCCCTCCACTTT	CASTDSGGQNSPLHF
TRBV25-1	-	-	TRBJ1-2	TGTGCCAGCAGTGCGGGGGGGTCGTCTAACTATGGCTACACCTTC	CASSAGGSSNYGYTF
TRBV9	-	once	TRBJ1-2	TGTGCCAGCAGCGGCCGCGACACGTACTATGGCTACACCTTC	CASSGRDTYYGYTF
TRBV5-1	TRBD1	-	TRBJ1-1	TGCGCCAGCAGCTCTTCGACAGGGGTCACTGAAGCTTTCTTT	CASSSSTGVTEAFF
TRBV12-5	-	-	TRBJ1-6	TGTGCTAGTGGTTTCGATTCCCTGGGGGGGTATAATTCACCCCTCCACTTT	CASGFDSLGGYNSPLHF
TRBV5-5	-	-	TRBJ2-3	TGTGCCAGCGGACAGCTTATCAGCCCCTATACGCAGTATTTT	CASGQLISPYTQYF
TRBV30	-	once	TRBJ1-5	TGTGCCTGGGCCCGGGAAGGCAATCAGCCCCAGCATTTT	CAWAREGNQPQHF